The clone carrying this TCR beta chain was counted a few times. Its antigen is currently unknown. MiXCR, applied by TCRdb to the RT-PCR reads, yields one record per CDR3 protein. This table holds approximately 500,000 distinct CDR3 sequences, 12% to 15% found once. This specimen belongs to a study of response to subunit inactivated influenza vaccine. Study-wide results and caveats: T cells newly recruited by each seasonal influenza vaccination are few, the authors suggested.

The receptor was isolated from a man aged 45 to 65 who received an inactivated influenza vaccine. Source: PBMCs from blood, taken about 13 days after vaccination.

The DNA for the CDR3 is TGCAGTGCTAGAGGGTTAGATGAGCAGTTCTTC. Translating it yields CSARGLDEQFF. The rearrangement uses TRBV20-1 and TRBJ2-1; no reliable D call. The CDR3 has 11 residues. V lost 1 base to trimming and J lost 8 bases, with 6 bases between them. CDR1 is DFQATT and CDR2 is SNEGSKA in the germline V gene (reference sequence).